This is a list of T cell receptor beta chains from one sample in a study of cytomegalovirus exposure and HLA in healthy donors. Assay: immunoSEQ multiplex PCR; the TCRdb copy retains only in-frame clones and omits some. The sample records 100,000 to 120,000 clones, approximately 11% being singletons. The sample consisted of PBMCs. These receptors came from a middle-aged man in good health and CMV-seropositive. Each CDR3 is given with its conserved first and last residue. Each record gives: D gene, J gene, V gene, clone size, CDR3 protein, CDR3 DNA. D genes are given only for firm matches. Clone size is given for some rows only: seen once, a few or many times, or a class if the clone is expanded.

d_call: .
j_call: TRBJ1-1
v_call: TRBV29-1
clone_size: .
cdr3_aa: CSVTGGARSTEAFF
cdr3_nt: TGCAGCGTGACGGGAGGGGCTCGGAGCACTGAAGCTTTCTTT

d_call: TRBD1
j_call: TRBJ1-1
v_call: TRBV18
clone_size: few
cdr3_aa: CASSPRQGNTEAFF
cdr3_nt: TGTGCCAGCTCACCACGACAGGGGAACACTGAAGCTTTCTTT

d_call: TRBD2
j_call: TRBJ2-7
v_call: TRBV15
clone_size: .
cdr3_aa: CATSRDLGGEQYF
cdr3_nt: TGTGCCACCAGCAGAGATCTCGGGGGGGAGCAGTACTTC

d_call: TRBD1
j_call: TRBJ1-5
v_call: TRBV7-9
clone_size: few
cdr3_aa: CASSVRRGGQSSNQPQHF
cdr3_nt: TGTGCCAGCAGCGTTAGGCGTGGGGGACAGTCGAGCAATCAGCCCCAGCATTTT

d_call: .
j_call: TRBJ2-7
v_call: TRBV11-2
clone_size: few
cdr3_aa: CASTRQVDSYEQYF
cdr3_nt: TGTGCCAGCACCCGCCAGGTTGATTCATACGAGCAGTACTTC

d_call: TRBD2
j_call: TRBJ2-7
v_call: TRBV5-8
clone_size: few
cdr3_aa: CASSWDGGAAYEQYF
cdr3_nt: TGTGCCAGCAGCTGGGACGGGGGGGCTGCCTACGAGCAGTACTTC

d_call: TRBD2
j_call: TRBJ2-7
v_call: TRBV19
clone_size: few
cdr3_aa: CASSGTSGSGEQYF
cdr3_nt: TGTGCCAGTTCCGGGACTAGCGGGAGTGGTGAGCAGTACTTC

d_call: TRBD1
j_call: TRBJ1-1
v_call: TRBV6-1
clone_size: .
cdr3_aa: CASKPGQGSTEAFF
cdr3_nt: TGTGCCAGCAAGCCGGGACAGGGGAGCACTGAAGCCTTCTTT

d_call: .
j_call: TRBJ1-4
v_call: TRBV6-5
clone_size: few
cdr3_aa: CASSSGREKLFF
cdr3_nt: TGTGCCAGCAGTTCAGGCAGAGAAAAACTGTTTTTT

d_call: TRBD2
j_call: TRBJ2-7
v_call: TRBV6-5
clone_size: .
cdr3_aa: CASRGTSGDYEQYF
cdr3_nt: TGTGCCAGCAGGGGAACTAGCGGGGATTACGAGCAGTACTTC

d_call: TRBD1
j_call: TRBJ2-2
v_call: TRBV2
clone_size: .
cdr3_aa: CASSEYRGGELFF
cdr3_nt: TGTGCCAGCAGTGAATACAGGGGAGGGGAGCTGTTTTTT

d_call: TRBD1
j_call: TRBJ1-5
v_call: TRBV7-8
clone_size: few
cdr3_aa: CASSTRTGDQPQHF
cdr3_nt: TGTGCCAGCAGCACACGGACAGGGGATCAGCCCCAGCATTTT

d_call: .
j_call: TRBJ2-3
v_call: TRBV5-1
clone_size: .
cdr3_aa: CASSPTHSGTGTDTQYF
cdr3_nt: TGCGCCAGCAGCCCCACTCATAGCGGAACCGGGACAGATACGCAGTATTTT

d_call: TRBD2
j_call: TRBJ2-7
v_call: TRBV30
clone_size: few
cdr3_aa: CAWSVRGGVGEQYF
cdr3_nt: TGTGCCTGGAGTGTACGCGGGGGGGTGGGTGAGCAGTACTTC

d_call: TRBD1
j_call: TRBJ2-2
v_call: TRBV18
clone_size: .
cdr3_aa: CASSQGGPSTGELFF
cdr3_nt: TGTGCCAGCTCACAAGGGGGCCCCAGCACCGGGGAGCTGTTTTTT

d_call: TRBD2
j_call: TRBJ2-3
v_call: TRBV2
clone_size: .
cdr3_aa: CASTSYLAGEADTQYF
cdr3_nt: TGTGCCAGCACCTCCTACCTAGCGGGAGAGGCAGATACGCAGTATTTT

d_call: TRBD1
j_call: TRBJ1-4
v_call: TRBV9
clone_size: .
cdr3_aa: CASSAGGSTNEKLFF
cdr3_nt: TGTGCCAGCAGCGCAGGGGGCTCAACTAATGAAAAACTGTTTTTT

d_call: TRBD1
j_call: TRBJ1-1
v_call: TRBV18
clone_size: .
cdr3_aa: CASSPTQGLNTEAFF
cdr3_nt: TGTGCCAGCTCACCTACACAGGGGTTGAACACTGAAGCTTTCTTT

d_call: .
j_call: TRBJ2-5
v_call: TRBV18
clone_size: few
cdr3_aa: CASSRGHQETQYF
cdr3_nt: TGTGCCAGCTCAAGGGGTCACCAAGAGACCCAGTACTTC

d_call: .
j_call: TRBJ2-5
v_call: TRBV5-4
clone_size: .
cdr3_aa: CASSSKSGAQETQYF
cdr3_nt: TGTGCCAGCAGCTCCAAAAGCGGAGCCCAAGAGACCCAGTACTTC

d_call: TRBD1
j_call: TRBJ2-5
v_call: TRBV4-1
clone_size: .
cdr3_aa: CASSQGDRGHETQYF
cdr3_nt: TGCGCCAGCAGCCAAGGGGACAGGGGGCACGAGACCCAGTACTTC

d_call: .
j_call: TRBJ2-2
v_call: TRBV5-5
clone_size: few
cdr3_aa: CASSLVAGVVSTGELFF
cdr3_nt: TGTGCCAGCAGCTTGGTTGCGGGTGTTGTTAGCACCGGGGAGCTGTTTTTT

d_call: TRBD2
j_call: TRBJ2-7
v_call: TRBV5-4
clone_size: few
cdr3_aa: CASSRTSGSQSEQYF
cdr3_nt: TGTGCCAGCAGCCGGACTAGCGGGAGTCAGAGCGAGCAGTACTTC

d_call: .
j_call: TRBJ1-1
v_call: TRBV9
clone_size: few
cdr3_aa: CASSVWSGTEAFF
cdr3_nt: TGTGCCAGCAGCGTATGGTCAGGAACTGAAGCTTTCTTT

d_call: .
j_call: TRBJ2-7
v_call: TRBV9
clone_size: .
cdr3_aa: CASSPFPRGSSYEQYF
cdr3_nt: TGTGCCAGCAGCCCCTTCCCACGAGGGAGCTCCTACGAGCAGTACTTC

d_call: TRBD2
j_call: TRBJ2-2
v_call: TRBV19
clone_size: .
cdr3_aa: CASSMPSGDTGELFF
cdr3_nt: TGTGCCAGTAGTATGCCTAGCGGGGACACCGGGGAGCTGTTTTTT

d_call: TRBD1
j_call: TRBJ2-7
v_call: TRBV27
clone_size: .
cdr3_aa: CASSYSRGTGGYEQYF
cdr3_nt: TGTGCCAGCAGTTACTCTCGCGGGACAGGGGGCTACGAGCAGTACTTC

d_call: TRBD1
j_call: TRBJ2-3
v_call: TRBV19
clone_size: few
cdr3_aa: CASTQTGGHTDTQYF
cdr3_nt: TGTGCCAGTACCCAGACAGGGGGCCACACAGATACGCAGTATTTT

d_call: .
j_call: TRBJ2-2
v_call: TRBV9
clone_size: .
cdr3_aa: CASSERNTGELFF
cdr3_nt: TGTGCCAGCAGCGAGAGGAACACCGGGGAGCTGTTTTTT